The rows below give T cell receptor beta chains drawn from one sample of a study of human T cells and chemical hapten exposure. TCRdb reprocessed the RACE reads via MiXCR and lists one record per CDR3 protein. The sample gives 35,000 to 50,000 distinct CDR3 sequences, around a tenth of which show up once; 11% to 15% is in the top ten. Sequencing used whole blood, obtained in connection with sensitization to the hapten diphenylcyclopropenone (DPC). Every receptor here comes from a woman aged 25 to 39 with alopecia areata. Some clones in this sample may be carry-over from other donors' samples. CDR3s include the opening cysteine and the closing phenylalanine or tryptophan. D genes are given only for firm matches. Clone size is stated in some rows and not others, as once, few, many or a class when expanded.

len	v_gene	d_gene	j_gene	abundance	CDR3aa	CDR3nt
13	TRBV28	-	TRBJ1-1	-	CASSLIPNTEAFF	TGTGCCAGCAGTTTAATCCCGAACACTGAAGCTTTCTTT
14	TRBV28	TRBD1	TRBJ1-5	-	CASSKPQGVQPQHF	TGTGCCAGCAGCAAGCCCCAGGGGGTTCAGCCCCAGCATTTT
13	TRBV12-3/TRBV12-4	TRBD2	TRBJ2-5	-	CASTPGGQETQYF	TGTGCCAGCACCCCGGGGGGCCAAGAGACCCAGTACTTC
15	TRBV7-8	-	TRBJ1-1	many	CASSPSGFQNTEAFF	TGTGCCAGCAGTCCTTCAGGGTTTCAGAACACTGAAGCTTTCTTT
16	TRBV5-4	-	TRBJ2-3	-	CASSFNLEGGTDTQYF	TGTGCCAGCAGCTTTAACCTCGAGGGGGGGACAGATACGCAGTATTTT
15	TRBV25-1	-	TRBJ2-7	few	CASSDSKRARYEQYF	TGTGCCAGCAGTGATTCCAAGAGGGCGAGATACGAGCAGTACTTC
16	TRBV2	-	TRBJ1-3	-	CASSSGLLSSGNTIYF	TGTGCCAGCAGCTCGGGACTGCTAAGCTCTGGAAACACCATATATTTT
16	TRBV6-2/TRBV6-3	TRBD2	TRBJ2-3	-	CASSTVAGGHRGRQYF	TGTGCCAGCAGTACAGTAGCGGGGGGGCACCGGGGACGGCAGTATTTT
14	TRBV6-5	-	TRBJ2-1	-	CASTTGRAYNEQFF	TGTGCCAGCACCACAGGGCGGGCCTACAATGAGCAGTTCTTC
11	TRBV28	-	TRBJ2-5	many	CASSFAETQYF	TGTGCCAGCAGTTTTGCGGAGACCCAGTACTTC
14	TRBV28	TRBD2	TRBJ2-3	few	CASRGGLSTDTQYF	TGTGCCAGCCGGGGGGGACTGAGCACAGATACGCAGTATTTT
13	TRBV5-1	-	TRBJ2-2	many	CASAPLWAGELFF	TGCGCCAGCGCCCCATTGTGGGCCGGGGAGCTGTTTTTT
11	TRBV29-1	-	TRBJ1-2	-	CSVGSDYGYTF	TGCAGCGTTGGGTCAGATTATGGCTACACCTTC
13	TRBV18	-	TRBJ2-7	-	CASSPGLGYEQYF	TGTGCCAGCTCACCAGGACTTGGCTACGAGCAGTACTTC
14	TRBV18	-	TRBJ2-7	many	CASSPPLDLSEQYF	TGTGCCAGCTCACCACCTCTAGATCTGAGCGAGCAGTACTTC
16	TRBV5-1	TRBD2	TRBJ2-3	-	CASSLLAGGAEDTQYF	TGCGCCAGCAGCCTCCTAGCGGGGGGTGCGGAAGATACGCAGTATTTT
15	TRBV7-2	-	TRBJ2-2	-	CASSLDGAIGGELFF	TGTGCCAGCAGCTTAGACGGGGCCATAGGAGGGGAGCTGTTTTTT